A selection of T cell receptor beta chains follows, all from one sample in a study of blood T cell repertoires in COVID-19. Clones were sequenced by immunoSEQ multiplex PCR, and TCRdb holds only the in-frame ones, with some missing. The table has roughly 200,000 clones, approximately 90% seen once. Sequencing was carried out using peripheral blood. The receptors come from a woman aged 25 to 39 with active or convalescent COVID-19. Each CDR3 is given with its conserved first and last residue. A D gene is named only where the DNA matches it firmly. Rows may omit the clone size; those that give it use once, few, many or a size class.

NA NA TRBJ2-5 TRBV4-1 CASSQGLAPGWETQYF TGCGCCAGCAGCCAAGGGCTAGCCCCCGGGTGGGAGACCCAGTACTTC
TRBD2 NA TRBJ2-1 TRBV27 CASSSLSSVAGGNEQFF TGTGCCAGCAGTTCCCTCAGTTCGGTAGCGGGGGGTAATGAGCAGTTCTTC
NA few TRBJ1-5 TRBV10-2 CASTPSLGTRNQPQHF TGCGCCAGCACCCCCAGTCTGGGGACTCGCAATCAGCCCCAGCATTTT
NA NA TRBJ1-2 TRBV3-1/TRBV3-2 CASSQVNINYGYTF TGTGCCAGCAGCCAAGTAAACATCAACTATGGCTACACCTTC
NA NA TRBJ1-5 TRBV21-1 CASSYSGPQHF TGTGCCAGCAGTTATTCAGGGCCCCAGCATTTT
NA NA TRBJ1-4 TRBV9 CASGSPGGGDEKLFF TGTGCCAGCGGATCCCCAGGCGGGGGTGATGAAAAACTGTTTTTT
TRBD1 NA TRBJ2-3 TRBV9 CASSVAGTGIQDTQYF TGTGCCAGCAGCGTAGCTGGGACAGGGATTCAAGATACGCAGTATTTT
NA NA TRBJ1-5 TRBV15 CATSRDLTGQPQHF TGTGCCACCAGCAGAGATCTGACGGGTCAGCCCCAGCATTTT
NA NA TRBJ1-2 TRBV5-6 CASSLARGTNYGYTF TGTGCCAGCAGCTTGGCCAGGGGAACTAACTATGGCTACACCTTC
TRBD1 NA TRBJ2-1 TRBV11-3 CASSEAGQGGYNEQFF TGTGCCAGCAGCGAAGCAGGACAGGGTGGGTACAATGAGCAGTTCTTC
TRBD1 NA TRBJ1-2 TRBV11-3 CASSQGQRANYGYTF TGTGCCAGCAGCCAGGGACAGCGAGCTAACTATGGCTACACCTTC
NA NA TRBJ1-5 TRBV19 CASRLGGSNQPQHF TGTGCCAGTAGGTTGGGGGGAAGCAATCAGCCCCAGCATTTT
TRBD1 NA TRBJ1-5 TRBV6-5 CASKLQGAGNQPQHF TGTGCCAGCAAATTACAGGGGGCGGGCAATCAGCCCCAGCATTTT
TRBD2 NA TRBJ2-3 TRBV19 CASSPGLAGRTDTQYF TGTGCCAGTAGCCCGGGACTAGCGGGACGCACAGATACGCAGTATTTT
NA NA TRBJ2-7 TRBV4-1 CASSLSGGVSYEQYF TGCGCCAGCAGCCTTTCGGGCGGGGTCTCCTACGAGCAGTACTTC
NA NA TRBJ1-4 TRBV11-2 CASSRNEKLFF TGTGCCAGCAGCCGTAATGAAAAACTGTTTTTT
NA once TRBJ2-1 TRBV6-5 CASSYRGSGFRNEQFF TGTGCCAGCAGTTACCGAGGCAGTGGGTTCCGGAATGAGCAGTTCTTC
NA few TRBJ1-4 TRBV28 CASRDRLKRWKLFF TGTGCCAGCAGAGACAGGTTAAAGAGGTGGAAACTGTTTTTT
NA few TRBJ2-3 TRBV24-1 CATSDPSQGGTDTQYF TGTGCCACCAGTGACCCAAGTCAGGGGGGAACAGATACGCAGTATTTT
TRBD1 NA TRBJ2-7 TRBV11-2 CASRDTGGYEQYF TGTGCCAGCAGAGATACAGGGGGCTACGAGCAGTACTTC
NA once TRBJ2-5 TRBV5-1 CASSSYSGLQETQYF TGCGCCAGCAGCTCCTATTCAGGGTTACAAGAGACCCAGTACTTC
TRBD1 NA TRBJ1-1 TRBV3-1/TRBV3-2 CASSRTGRGTEAFF TGTGCCAGCAGCAGGACAGGGAGGGGCACTGAAGCTTTCTTT
NA once TRBJ2-5 TRBV19 CASSIGLQETQYF TGTGCCAGTAGTATAGGACTGCAAGAGACCCAGTACTTC
NA NA TRBJ1-1 TRBV27 CASTPRGGNTEAFF TGTGCCAGCACCCCGAGGGGGGGGAACACTGAAGCTTTCTTT
TRBD1 NA TRBJ2-5 TRBV12-3/TRBV12-4 CASSFRGQETQYF TGTGCCAGCAGTTTCAGGGGGCAAGAGACCCAGTACTTC
NA NA TRBJ2-5 TRBV11-3 CASSFSSAETQYF TGTGCCAGCAGCTTTAGTAGCGCAGAGACCCAGTACTTC
TRBD1 NA TRBJ2-7 TRBV6-5 CASSYDRAFSYEQYF TGTGCCAGCAGTTACGACAGGGCTTTCTCCTACGAGCAGTACTTC
NA NA TRBJ1-2 TRBV2 CASSAVNEGRVGGYTF TGTGCCAGCAGTGCCGTTAACGAGGGGAGGGTTGGCGGCTACACCTTC
NA NA TRBJ1-6 TRBV5-1 CASSLVAASRGSPLHF TGCGCCAGCAGCTTGGTGGCGGCCTCAAGGGGATCACCCCTCCACTTT
TRBD1 NA TRBJ2-5 TRBV5-8 CASRQTGPETQYF TGTGCCAGCAGACAGACAGGGCCCGAGACCCAGTACTTC
TRBD2 NA TRBJ2-2 TRBV3-1/TRBV3-2 CASSPGLNTGELFF TGTGCCAGCAGCCCGGGACTAAACACCGGGGAGCTGTTTTTT
NA NA TRBJ1-1 TRBV18 CASSAGVNTEAFF TGTGCCAGCTCAGCAGGGGTGAACACTGAAGCTTTCTTT
TRBD1 NA TRBJ1-2 TRBV30 CAWNNNRGGYTF TGTGCCTGGAACAACAACAGGGGTGGCTACACCTTC
NA NA TRBJ1-4 TRBV5-4 CASSSNRELDEKLFF TGTGCCAGCAGTAGTAACAGGGAGTTGGATGAAAAACTGTTTTTT
NA NA TRBJ1-4 TRBV28 CASGGVGEKLFF TGTGCCAGCGGAGGGGTTGGTGAAAAACTGTTTTTT
TRBD1 NA TRBJ2-7 TRBV18 CASSFGQGGDEQYF TGTGCCAGCTCCTTCGGACAGGGGGGCGACGAGCAGTACTTC
TRBD1 NA TRBJ1-5 TRBV3-1/TRBV3-2 CASSQGTGGLVVAQHF TGTGCCAGCAGCCAAGGGACAGGGGGCCTCGTGGTGGCCCAGCATTTT
TRBD2 NA TRBJ2-7 TRBV5-4 CASSPERGGQVEQYF TGTGCCAGCAGCCCCGAGCGGGGGGGCCAGGTCGAGCAGTACTTC
NA NA TRBJ1-5 TRBV19 CASSIVARGGYSNQPQHF TGTGCCAGTAGTATAGTAGCCAGGGGTGGTTATAGCAATCAGCCCCAGCATTTT
TRBD2 NA TRBJ2-1 TRBV12-3/TRBV12-4 CASSRLAVEQFF TGTGCCAGCAGTCGACTAGCGGTTGAGCAGTTCTTC
NA NA TRBJ1-1 TRBV15 CATSREGAGNTEAFF TGTGCCACCAGCAGAGAGGGGGCAGGGAACACTGAAGCTTTCTTT
NA NA TRBJ2-1 TRBV21-1 CASSNKSPAQFF TGTGCCAGCAGCAACAAAAGCCCCGCTCAGTTCTTC
NA NA TRBJ2-7 TRBV11-2 CASSFQQGSLNEQYF TGTGCCAGCAGCTTTCAACAGGGCTCCCTCAACGAGCAGTACTTC
NA NA TRBJ1-3 TRBV9 CASSKANTIYF TGTGCCAGCAGCAAAGCGAACACCATATATTTT
NA NA TRBJ1-4 TRBV11-3 CASSLSQAWQGNEKLFF TGTGCCAGCAGCTTATCCCAGGCGTGGCAGGGGAATGAAAAACTGTTTTTT
NA NA TRBJ1-2 TRBV30 CAWRVGLNYGYTF TGTGCCTGGAGGGTGGGACTGAACTATGGCTACACCTTC
TRBD2 NA TRBJ2-7 TRBV7-2 CASSLVTSGRLYYF TGTGCCAGCAGCTTAGTCACTAGCGGGAGATTATATTACTTC
TRBD2 NA TRBJ2-2 TRBV10-3 CAISDAGGPRTGELFF TGTGCCATCAGTGACGCGGGGGGGCCGAGAACCGGGGAGCTGTTTTTT
TRBD1 few TRBJ1-6 TRBV2 CASIRTGGRVGNSPLHF TGTGCCAGCATTCGGACAGGGGGCCGTGTGGGGAATTCACCCCTCCACTTT
NA NA TRBJ1-2 TRBV29-1 CSVVVGGYYGYTF TGCAGCGTTGTTGTGGGGGGATATTACGGCTACACCTTC